The present T cell receptor (beta chain) was sequenced within a study of monozygotic twins with inflammatory bowel disease. Looked up from germline, CDR1 is SGHAT and CDR2 is FQNNGV. The CDR3 consists of 13 residues. General study findings and limits: Immunosuppressive treatments differing between patients may have added repertoire variability. Especially with disease activity, IBD patients had fewer clonotypes in common with others than healthy twins did.

In preparing each TCR library, 3,000 to 4,000 ng of total RNA was used. Nested PCRs of around 16 and 10 cycles, two in total, were run on TCRalpha and TCRbeta cDNA. TCRdb re-called the 5' RACE reads; one entry per CDR3 protein, DNA not given. The specimen's table records a few hundred thousand distinct CDR3 sequences. Concerning this clonotype: The antigen is not known.

The V call is TRBV11-2, the J call TRBJ2-3; TCRdb names TRBD1, which stays unverified in the absence of DNA. Sequenced: blood. The sequence was obtained from a human donor with ulcerative colitis or Crohn's disease, or a healthy co-twin of an affected twin (not recorded which). CDR3 region: CASSLGPVDTQYF.